The next 26 T cell receptor beta chains were all read from a single sample in a study of cytomegalovirus exposure and HLA in healthy donors. This PCR relied on a set of 60 Vbeta primers and 13 Jbeta primers. Only in-frame clones appear in the TCRdb table, and some are missing; sequencing was by immunoSEQ multiplex PCR. This sample yields fewer than 130,000 clones, of which over 60% are seen a single time; 2.5% to 3.5% belongs to the top ten. Input material: PBMCs. All receptors derive from a woman aged 55 to 70 in good health and CMV-seropositive.

The chain has TRBV28 and TRBJ1-1; TRBD1 aligns across 10 bases. After removal of 6 bases from V and 5 bases from J, the junction contained 9 bases not matched to a gene. In germline, CDR1 is MDHEN, CDR2 SYDVKM. The CDR3 has 15 amino acids. This chain's CDR3 is CASRTGGRGSTEAFF. CDR3 bases: TGTGCCAGCAGGACAGGGGGCCGGGGATCTACTGAAGCTTTCTTT.

The rearrangement links TRBV6-5 to TRBJ2-2, with 11 bases aligning to TRBD2. J gave up 4 bases and V 10 bases, and 5 bases lay outside the gene matches. Germline V gene data show CDR1 as MNHEY and CDR2 as SVGAGI. The CDR3 length is 14 residues. CDR3 sequence (DNA): TGTGCCATTGCCGGGACTAGCGGCACCGGGGAGCTGTTTTTT. Translated, it gives CAIAGTSGTGELFF.

This rearrangement joins TRBV7-2 to TRBJ2-7; D perhaps matches TRBD2 (5 bases). Germline CDR1 reads SGHTA; CDR2 reads FQGNSA. The CDR3 has 16 residues. Trimming stripped 2 bases from V and 0 bases from J, with 14 bases between. CDR3 sequence reads: CASSLSGALSSYEQYF. The CDR3 bases are TGTGCCAGCAGCTTAAGCGGAGCCCTTAGCTCCTACGAGCAGTACTTC.

The chain is built from TRBV5-1 and TRBJ2-1; possibly TRBD2 for D (5 bases). Germline V CDR1 and CDR2: SGHRS, YFSETQ. The CDR3 runs 15 residues. V lost 0 bases and J lost 7, with 14 bases in between. The CDR3: CASSLAVGVENEQFF. CDR3 coding DNA: TGCGCCAGCAGCTTGGCGGTGGGAGTGGAGAATGAGCAGTTCTTC.

In DNA, the CDR3 is TGTGCCAGCAGCCAGTCACAGGGGGCAACTAATGAAAAACTGTTTTTT. This translates into CASSQSQGATNEKLFF. The chain combines TRBV4-2 with TRBJ1-4, with 8 positions matching TRBD1. V lost 3 bases, J lost 0 bases, and 3 bases stayed unmatched. CDR3 size: 16 residues. Germline V gives CDR1 LGHNA, CDR2 YNFKEQ.

For this clone: The junction departs from germline at one end; a sequencing error may be responsible. V usage is TRBV6-6 and J usage is TRBJ2-3; D possibly corresponds to TRBD2 (5 bases). Germline V gives CDR1 MNHNY, CDR2 SVGAGI (reference sequence). The CDR3 loop spans 14 amino acids. CDR3 nucleotides: TGTGCCAGCACCCCCCCCGGCGGTCGGGATACGCGGTATTTT. This codes for CASTPPGGRDTRYF.

This chain joins TRBV28 and TRBJ1-5; 9 bases line up with TRBD1. Germline CDR1 is MDHEN and CDR2 is SYDVKM. V lost 7 bases, J lost 3 bases, and 16 bases stayed unmatched. This CDR3 is 18 amino acids long. The CDR3 bases are TGTGCCAGCACAAACAACCCTAGGGGACAGGGATACAATCAGCCCCAGCATTTT. Protein sequence: CASTNNPRGQGYNQPQHF.

The genes are TRBV4-2 and TRBJ2-7, with 7 bases fitting TRBD2. Germline lookup yields CDR1 LGHNA and CDR2 YNFKEQ. The V segment lost 0 bases and the J segment 4 bases; nucleotides outside the gene matches: 9. This CDR3 comprises 16 residues. CDR3 sequence reads: CASSQDFGEGGYEQYF. Written as DNA, the CDR3 is TGTGCCAGCAGCCAAGATTTCGGGGAGGGAGGATACGAGCAGTACTTC.

CDR3 sequence (DNA): TGTGCCAGCAGCCAAGATGTGGGGGAACCTAGCGGGAGGGCTGATACGCAGTATTTT. Translating gives CASSQDVGEPSGRADTQYF. This sequence joins TRBV4-2 and TRBJ2-3; TRBD2 aligns across 12 bases. Germline loops: CDR1 LGHNA, CDR2 YNFKEQ. The V gene end was trimmed by 0 bases and the J gene end by 6 bases; junction bases not matched to a gene: 13. This CDR3 comprises 19 residues.

V and J are TRBV2 and TRBJ2-7; 9 positions agree with TRBD1. Unmatched junction bases numbered 2, after V lost 0 bases and J lost 5 bases. This CDR3 spans 14 amino acids. Per the germline V gene, CDR1 is SNHLY and CDR2 is FYNNEI. CDR3 in amino acids: CASSEAGQGHEQYF. The DNA for the CDR3 is TGTGCCAGCAGTGAAGCGGGACAGGGCCACGAGCAGTACTTC.

This chain joins TRBV19 and TRBJ1-3; D is ambiguous. The CDR3 runs to 15 residues. CDR1 is LNHDA, CDR2 SQIVND, per germline (reference sequence). V was trimmed by 7 bases and J by 3 bases, leaving 16 bases between them. DNA for the CDR3: TGTGCCAGTACCTATGGGCTCCTTTATGGAAACACCATATATTTT. Translating gives CASTYGLLYGNTIYF. Using reference TRBV19 and TRBJ1-3 for the parts outside the CDR3, the full variable domain is DGGITQSPKYLFRKEGQNVTLSCEQNLNHDAMYWYRQDPGQGLRLIYYSQIVNDFQKGDIAEGYSVSREKKESFPLTVTSAQKNPTAFYLCASTYGLLYGNTIYFGEGSWLTVV.

This chain joins TRBV19 and TRBJ2-2; TRBD2 agrees at 12 bases. The CDR3 loop spans 18 amino acids. Unmatched junction bases numbered 12, after V lost 8 bases and J lost 2 bases. Germline assignment: CDR1 LNHDA and CDR2 SQIVND (reference sequence). The CDR3 spells CASFTYDGLAGNTGELFF. CDR3 DNA sequence: TGTGCCAGTTTTACTTACGACGGACTAGCGGGAAACACCGGGGAGCTGTTTTTT.

The V and J genes are TRBV19 and TRBJ2-1; 9 bases line up with TRBD2. The germline V gene has CDR1 LNHDA and CDR2 SQIVND (reference sequence). The CDR3 sequence is 14 residues long. Trimming at V came to 3 bases and at J to 6 bases, leaving 3 bases not matched to a gene. The CDR3 sequence: CASSISSGANEQFF. CDR3 coding DNA: TGTGCCAGTAGTATTTCTAGCGGGGCCAATGAGCAGTTCTTC.

The chain carries TRBV6-1 and TRBJ2-1, with 9 positions matching TRBD2. The junction had 9 bases not matched to a gene; V was cut back by 4 bases and J by 8 bases. This CDR3 is 15 amino acids long. Germline CDR1 MNHNS, CDR2 SASEGT. The CDR3 DNA reads as TGTGCCAGCAGTGTATTAGCGGGAGTGGGCTATGAGCAGTTCTTC. Translating it yields CASSVLAGVGYEQFF.

This clone was seen only a few times. The CDR3 nucleotides read TGTGCCACCCGGGACAGGATCTCCTACGAGCAGTACTTC. Translated: CATRDRISYEQYF. The V and J genes are TRBV6-6 and TRBJ2-7; TRBD1 aligns across 8 bases. Trimming took 10 bases from V and 0 from J; bases not matched to a gene: 5. Germline V gene sequence: CDR1 MNHNY, CDR2 SVGAGI (reference sequence). The CDR3 is made up of 13 amino acids.

V and J are TRBV5-1 and TRBJ2-3; D not resolved. Trimming cost V 2 bases and J 1 base, with 11 bases left between them. CDR1 SGHRS and CDR2 YFSETQ come from the germline V gene. This CDR3 comprises 15 residues. CDR3: CASSFSEGGTDTQYF. The CDR3 nucleotides read TGCGCCAGCAGCTTCAGCGAAGGTGGCACAGATACGCAGTATTTT.

CDR3 in DNA: TGTGCCAGCAGCCACGGGGGGACAGGGAGCTCCTACGAGCAGTACTTC. Translation gives CASSHGGTGSSYEQYF. The V gene is TRBV27, the J gene TRBJ2-7, with 9 nucleotides matching TRBD1. Germline CDR1 is MNHEY and CDR2 is SMNVEV (reference sequence). The J segment lost 0 bases and the V segment lost 6 bases, leaving 9 bases of the junction unmatched. The CDR3 has 16 amino acids.

The chain couples TRBV6-6 to TRBJ2-2, with TRBD2 matching 7 bases. Germline V gene lookup returns CDR1 MNHNY and CDR2 SVGAGI (reference sequence). The CDR3 is 16 residues long. Germline trimming cut 1 base from V and 4 bases from J; bases unmatched to any gene: 6. As DNA, the CDR3 is TGTGCCAGCAGTTACTTTCGGGAGGTGGGCACCGGGGAGCTGTTTTTT. As protein: CASSYFREVGTGELFF.

The chain employs TRBV13 and TRBJ2-3, with 7 bases fitting TRBD1. With V trimmed by 3 bases and J by 6 bases, 9 bases remained unmatched. The CDR3 is 15 residues long. CDR1 and CDR2 (germline): PRHDT, FYEKMQ (reference sequence). CDR3 region: CASSFWLPGGDTQYF. The DNA for the CDR3 is TGTGCCAGCAGCTTTTGGCTCCCAGGGGGTGATACGCAGTATTTT.

This clone has more than one count but fewer than ten. The V gene is TRBV28, the J gene TRBJ2-7; 10 nucleotides line up with TRBD2. V shed 8 bases and J 4 bases; nucleotides not matched to a gene: 2. The germline V gene encodes CDR1 MDHEN and CDR2 SYDVKM. This CDR3 is 12 amino acids long. The CDR3: CASQLAGYEQYF. CDR3 DNA: TGTGCCAGCCAACTAGCGGGGTACGAGCAGTACTTC.

V usage is TRBV6-5 and J usage is TRBJ2-7; the D gene is possibly TRBD1 (6 bases). The V and J ends lost 5 bases and 0 bases respectively, with 14 bases between them. The CDR3 loop spans 15 amino acids. Per the germline V gene, CDR1 is MNHEY and CDR2 is SVGAGI. CDR3 DNA: TGTGCCAGCAGTCCGCGACAGGCGGGCTCCTACGAGCAGTACTTC. Translating it yields CASSPRQAGSYEQYF.

This clone was detected a few times. The genes are TRBV7-6 and TRBJ1-4, with a possible D match to TRBD1 (5 bases). This CDR3 contains 17 residues. The V end was cut by 1 base, the J end by 8 bases, with 20 bases between. Germline CDR1 reads SGHVS; CDR2 reads FNYEAQ. This CDR3 reads CASSLGWRGPRKEKLFF. In DNA form, the CDR3 reads TGTGCCAGCAGCTTAGGTTGGCGGGGCCCGAGGAAAGAAAAACTGTTTTTT.

The rearrangement links TRBV5-1 to TRBJ1-2; a weak D match, TRBD1 (6 bases). Germline V lookup: CDR1 SGHRS, CDR2 YFSETQ. This CDR3 contains 12 residues. Trimming removed 0 bases from V and 14 bases from J, with 14 bases in between. The CDR3, as DNA: TGCGCCAGCAGCTTGGATTTTCAGGGGACGACCTTC. It is translated as CASSLDFQGTTF.

This chain joins TRBV11-2 and TRBJ2-7, with D perhaps matching TRBD2 (7 bases). The CDR3 is made up of 15 amino acids. Germline V CDR1 and CDR2: SGHAT, FQNNGV. V lost 4 bases to trimming and J lost 4 bases, with 17 bases between them. The CDR3 here is CASSSYREGRYEQYF. In DNA form, the CDR3 reads TGTGCCAGCAGCTCATACAGGGAGGGGAGGTACGAGCAGTACTTC.

This chain links TRBV29-1 with TRBJ2-5; 7 nucleotides align to TRBD1. The J call could be wrong; TRBJ2-7 is a better fit for the DNA end. Per the germline V gene, CDR1 is SQVTM and CDR2 is ANQGSEA. The CDR3 length is 14 residues. DNA of the CDR3: TGCAGCGTTGAGAACCGGGACAGAAACTACGAGCAGTACTTC. Amino acids: CSVENRDRNYEQYF.

J is TRBJ2-4 and V is TRBV6-1; the D gene is possibly TRBD2 (5 bases). V shed 8 bases and J shed 8 bases, with 19 bases lying between them. Germline assignment: CDR1 MNHNS and CDR2 SASEGT. The CDR3 consists of 14 residues. The CDR3 spells CASEEPGLKDIQYF. CDR3 nucleotide sequence: TGTGCCAGCGAGGAGCCGGGGTTGAAGGACATTCAGTACTTC.